This TCR beta chain was documented in a study of CD8+CD57+ T cells in acquired aplastic anemia. This clonotype was seen ten or more times. Genomic DNA templated the TCR beta VDJ and CDR3 profiling. One entry per CDR3 protein results from TCRdb running MiXCR on the reads. This table holds about 190,000 distinct CDR3 sequences, roughly 56% found once. Germline V CDR1 and CDR2: SGHTA, FQGTGA. This CDR3 contains 17 residues. J was trimmed by 2 bases and V by 2 bases; bases with no gene match: 8. The clonotype was recovered from a human donor in good health, serving as a control. V is TRBV7-3 and J is TRBJ2-3; 9 nucleotides match TRBD2. The sample comprised sorted CD4+, CD8+, or CD8+CD57+ T cells (not recorded which) from PBMCs. The CDR3 is CASSLGGGAGSTDTQYF. The CDR3 DNA reads TGTGCCAGCAGCTTAGGCGGGGGGGCAGGGTCCACAGATACGCAGTATTTT.